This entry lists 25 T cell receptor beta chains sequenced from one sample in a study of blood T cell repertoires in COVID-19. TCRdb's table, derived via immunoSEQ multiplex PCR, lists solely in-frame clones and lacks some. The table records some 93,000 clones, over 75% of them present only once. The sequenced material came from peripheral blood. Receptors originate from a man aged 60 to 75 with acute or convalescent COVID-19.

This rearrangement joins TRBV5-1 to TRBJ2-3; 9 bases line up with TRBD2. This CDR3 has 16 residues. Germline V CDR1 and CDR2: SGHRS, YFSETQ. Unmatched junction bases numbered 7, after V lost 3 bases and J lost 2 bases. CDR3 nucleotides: TGCGCCAGCAGCTCGACTCGCGGGGGGGCCACAGATACGCAGTATTTT. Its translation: CASSSTRGGATDTQYF. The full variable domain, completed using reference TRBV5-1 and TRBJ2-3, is KAGVTQTPRYLIKTRGQQVTLSCSPISGHRSVSWYQQTPGQGLQFLFEYFSETQRNKGNFPGRFSGRQFSNSRSEMNVSTLELGDSALYLCASSSTRGGATDTQYFGPGTRLTVL.

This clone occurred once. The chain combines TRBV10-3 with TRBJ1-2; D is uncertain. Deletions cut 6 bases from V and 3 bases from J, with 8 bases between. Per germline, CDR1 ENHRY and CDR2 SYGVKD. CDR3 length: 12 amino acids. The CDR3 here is CAISDRDYGYTF. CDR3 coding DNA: TGTGCCATCAGCGACCGGGACTATGGCTACACCTTC.

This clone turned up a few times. Here the CDR3 DNA reads TGTGCCAGCAGTGAAAGGGGGCTGGGCGGGGAGCTGTTTTTT. It is translated as CASSERGLGGELFF. The chain combines TRBV2 with TRBJ2-2; 7 nucleotides match TRBD1. Germline CDR1 is SNHLY and CDR2 is FYNNEI. This CDR3 region has 14 residues. Trimming at V came to 2 bases and at J to 7 bases, leaving 4 bases not matched to a gene. The whole variable domain, remainder taken from reference TRBV2 and TRBJ2-2, is EPEVTQTPSHQVTQMGQEVILRCVPISNHLYFYWYRQILGQKVEFLVSFYNNEISEKSEIFDDQFSVERPDGSNFTLKIRSTKLEDSAMYFCASSERGLGGELFFGEGSRLTVL.

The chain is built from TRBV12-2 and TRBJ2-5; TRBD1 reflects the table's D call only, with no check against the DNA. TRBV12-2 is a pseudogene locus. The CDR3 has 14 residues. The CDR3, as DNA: TGTGCAAGTCGCTTGGCTCCAGGGGGGGAGACCCAGTACTTC. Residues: CASRLAPGGETQYF.

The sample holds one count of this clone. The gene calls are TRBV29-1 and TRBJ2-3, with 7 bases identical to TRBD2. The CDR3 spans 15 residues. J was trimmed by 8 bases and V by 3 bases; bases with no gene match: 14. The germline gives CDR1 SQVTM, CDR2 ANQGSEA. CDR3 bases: TGCAGCGTTGATTTTCTTACTAGCGAAGGCGGTACGCAGTATTTT. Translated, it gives CSVDFLTSEGGTQYF.

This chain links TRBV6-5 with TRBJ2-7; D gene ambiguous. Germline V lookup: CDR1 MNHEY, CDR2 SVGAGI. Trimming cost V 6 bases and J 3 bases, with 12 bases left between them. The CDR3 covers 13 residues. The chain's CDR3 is CASSQTGNYEQYF. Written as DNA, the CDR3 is TGTGCCAGCAGCCAGACTGGAAACTACGAGCAGTACTTC.

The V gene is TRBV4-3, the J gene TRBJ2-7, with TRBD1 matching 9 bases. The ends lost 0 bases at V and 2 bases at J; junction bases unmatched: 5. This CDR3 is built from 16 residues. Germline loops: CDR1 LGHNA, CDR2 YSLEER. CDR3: CASSQDGGQGAYEQYF. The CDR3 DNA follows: TGCGCCAGCAGCCAAGACGGGGGACAGGGTGCCTACGAGCAGTACTTC.

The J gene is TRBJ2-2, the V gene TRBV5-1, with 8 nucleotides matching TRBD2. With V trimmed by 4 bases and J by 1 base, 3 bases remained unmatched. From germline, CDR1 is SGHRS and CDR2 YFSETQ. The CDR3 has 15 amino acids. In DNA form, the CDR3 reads TGCGCCAGCAGCGTCACTAGCGGGAACACCGGGGAGCTGTTTTTT. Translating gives CASSVTSGNTGELFF.

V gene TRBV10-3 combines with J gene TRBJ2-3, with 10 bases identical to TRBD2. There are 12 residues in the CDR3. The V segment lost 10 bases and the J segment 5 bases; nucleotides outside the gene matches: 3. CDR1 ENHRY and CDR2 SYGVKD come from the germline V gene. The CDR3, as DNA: TGTGCCAGCCAGCGGGAGGGAGATACGCAGTATTTT. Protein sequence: CASQREGDTQYF.

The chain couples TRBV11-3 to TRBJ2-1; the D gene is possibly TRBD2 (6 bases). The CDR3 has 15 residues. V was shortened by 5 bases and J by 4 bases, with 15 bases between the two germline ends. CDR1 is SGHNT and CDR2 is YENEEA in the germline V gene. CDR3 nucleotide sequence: TGTGCCAGCAGCCCCGGGGTGGGGGGTTACAATGAGCAGTTCTTC. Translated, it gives CASSPGVGGYNEQFF.

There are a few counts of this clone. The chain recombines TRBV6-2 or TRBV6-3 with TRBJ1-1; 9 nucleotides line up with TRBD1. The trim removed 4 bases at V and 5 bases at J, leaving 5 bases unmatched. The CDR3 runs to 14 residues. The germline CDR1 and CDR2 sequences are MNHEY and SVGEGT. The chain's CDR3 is CASSLTGGWTEAFF. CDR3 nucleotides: TGTGCCAGCAGTTTAACAGGGGGCTGGACTGAAGCTTTCTTT.

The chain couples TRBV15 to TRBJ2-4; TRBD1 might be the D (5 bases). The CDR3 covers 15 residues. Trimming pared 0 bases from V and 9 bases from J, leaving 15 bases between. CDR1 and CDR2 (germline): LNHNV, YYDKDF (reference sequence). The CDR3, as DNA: TGTGCCACCAGCAGAGAGAGACAGCCAGACCCCATTCAGTACTTC. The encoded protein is CATSRERQPDPIQYF.

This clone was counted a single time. The CDR3 is CASSNRGLGSPLHF. The CDR3 bases are TGTGCCAGCAGCAACCGGGGGTTGGGTTCACCCCTCCACTTT. The J gene is TRBJ1-6, the V gene TRBV6-5, with D perhaps matching TRBD1 (5 bases). The germline V gene encodes CDR1 MNHEY and CDR2 SVGAGI. CDR3 length equals 14 residues. V gave up 6 bases and J gave up 9 bases, with 15 bases separating them.

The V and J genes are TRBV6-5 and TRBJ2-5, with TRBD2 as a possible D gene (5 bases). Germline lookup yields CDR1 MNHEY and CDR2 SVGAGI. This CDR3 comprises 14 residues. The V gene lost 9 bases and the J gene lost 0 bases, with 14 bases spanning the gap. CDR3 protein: CASSGGGNQETQYF. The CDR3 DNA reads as TGTGCCAGTTCCGGAGGTGGAAACCAAGAGACCCAGTACTTC.

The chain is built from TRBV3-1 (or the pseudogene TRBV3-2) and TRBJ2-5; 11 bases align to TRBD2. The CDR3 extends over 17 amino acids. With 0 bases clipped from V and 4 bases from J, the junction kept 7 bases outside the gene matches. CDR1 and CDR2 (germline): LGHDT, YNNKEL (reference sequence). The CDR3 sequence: CASSQEPTSGVVETQYF. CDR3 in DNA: TGTGCCAGCAGCCAAGAACCGACTAGCGGGGTTGTAGAGACCCAGTACTTC.

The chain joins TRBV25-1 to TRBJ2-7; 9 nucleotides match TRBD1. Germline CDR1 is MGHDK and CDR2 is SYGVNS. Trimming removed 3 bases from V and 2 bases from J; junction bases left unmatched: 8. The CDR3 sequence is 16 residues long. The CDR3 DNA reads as TGTGCCAGCAGTGACCCTGGGACAGGGACTACCTACGAGCAGTACTTC. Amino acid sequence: CASSDPGTGTTYEQYF.

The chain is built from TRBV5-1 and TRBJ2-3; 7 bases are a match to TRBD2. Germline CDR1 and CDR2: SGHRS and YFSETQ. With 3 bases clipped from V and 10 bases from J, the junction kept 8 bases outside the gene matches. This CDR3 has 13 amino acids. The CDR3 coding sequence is TGCGCCAGCAGCTCGCAGGATCGGGGGGCGCAGTATTTT. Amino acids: CASSSQDRGAQYF.

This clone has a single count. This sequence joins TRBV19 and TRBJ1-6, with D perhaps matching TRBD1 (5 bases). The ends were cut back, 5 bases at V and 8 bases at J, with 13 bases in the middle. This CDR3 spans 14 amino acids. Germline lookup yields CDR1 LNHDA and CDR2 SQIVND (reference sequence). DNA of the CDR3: TGTGCCAGTAGTGCGGGACCGAGATATTCACCCCTCCACTTT. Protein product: CASSAGPRYSPLHF.

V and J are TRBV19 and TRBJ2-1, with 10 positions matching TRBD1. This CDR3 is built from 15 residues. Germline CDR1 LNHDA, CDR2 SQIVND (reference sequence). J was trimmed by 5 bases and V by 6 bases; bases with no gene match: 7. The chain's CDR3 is CASRTPGQGHNEQFF. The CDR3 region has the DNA TGTGCCAGTAGGACCCCGGGACAGGGGCACAATGAGCAGTTCTTC.

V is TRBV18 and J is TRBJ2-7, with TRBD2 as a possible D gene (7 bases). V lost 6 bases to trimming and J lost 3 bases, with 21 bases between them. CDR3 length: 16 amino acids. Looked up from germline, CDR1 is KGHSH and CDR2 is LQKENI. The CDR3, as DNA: TGTGCCAGCTCTCCAGGGGAGGGCTTTGACCTCTACGAGCAGTACTTC. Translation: CASSPGEGFDLYEQYF.

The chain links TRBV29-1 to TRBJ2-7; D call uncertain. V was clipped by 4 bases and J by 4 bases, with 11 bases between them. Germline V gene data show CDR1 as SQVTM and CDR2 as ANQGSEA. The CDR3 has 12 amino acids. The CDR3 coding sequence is TGCAGCGTTGCAGCGAAGTCGTACGAGCAGTACTTC. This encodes CSVAAKSYEQYF.

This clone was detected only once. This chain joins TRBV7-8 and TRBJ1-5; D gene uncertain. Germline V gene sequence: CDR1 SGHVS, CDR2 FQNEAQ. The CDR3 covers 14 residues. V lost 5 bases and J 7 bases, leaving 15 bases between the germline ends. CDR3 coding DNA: TGTGCCAGCAGCAAGTTTCCTAGCTCCCAGCCCCAGCATTTT. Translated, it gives CASSKFPSSQPQHF.

CDR3 coding DNA: TGTGCCAGCAGCGCGGCATCGGGGAACGATGGCTACACCTTC. It codes for CASSAASGNDGYTF. The rearrangement links TRBV9 to TRBJ1-2; no clear D gene. Germline CDR1 and CDR2: SGDLS and YYNGEE. CDR3 length: 14 amino acids. Trimming removed 3 bases from V and 6 bases from J, with 15 bases in between.

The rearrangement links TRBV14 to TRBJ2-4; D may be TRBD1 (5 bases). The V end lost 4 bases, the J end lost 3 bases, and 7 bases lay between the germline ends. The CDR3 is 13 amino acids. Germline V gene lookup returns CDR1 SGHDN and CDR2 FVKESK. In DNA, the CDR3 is TGTGCCAGCAGCCCAAGGGGCAAAAACATTCAGTACTTC. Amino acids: CASSPRGKNIQYF.

The CDR3 nucleotides are TGTGCCATCAGGAGGGACAGAGAGGAAAAACTGTTTTTT. Translating it yields CAIRRDREEKLFF. The rearrangement uses TRBV10-3 and TRBJ1-4, with 7 bases aligning to TRBD1. Germline V gives CDR1 ENHRY, CDR2 SYGVKD. J lost 8 bases, V lost 6 bases, and 6 bases had no gene match. This CDR3 comprises 13 residues.